This T cell receptor (beta chain) derives from a study of blood T cell repertoires in COVID-19. Germline V CDR1 and CDR2: WNHNN, SYGVQD (reference sequence). The length of the CDR3 is 13 residues. Trimming took 8 bases from V and 3 from J; bases not matched to a gene: 3. As handled by the study authors: Amplified reference gene primers provided the basis for estimating nucleated cell counts. Method: immunoSEQ multiplex PCR; TCRdb's copy keeps in-frame clones and lacks some. The V and J calls and clone size were taken over from that table, and D and trimming were inferred from the DNA. The table lists under 200,000 clones, around 80% of them singletons.

The clonotype originates from a woman of 80 years or more with active or convalescent COVID-19. The chain employs TRBV10-1 and TRBJ2-7; 11 bases line up with TRBD1. Sequencing was carried out using peripheral blood. In DNA, the CDR3 is TGCGCCAGCTTGGACAGGGGGCACTACGAGCAGTACTTC. Translated, it gives CASLDRGHYEQYF.